The rows below give T cell receptor beta chains drawn from one sample of a study of shared clonotypes between healthy human individuals. TCRdb keeps only in-frame clones here, not all; method: immunoSEQ multiplex PCR. The data show hundreds of thousands of clones, 74% seen once. Source material: memory CD4+ T cells sorted from blood. These receptors came from a woman in her 30s in good health. CDR3s include the opening cysteine and the closing phenylalanine or tryptophan. D genes are given only for firm matches. Expanded clones are given a class, and other clones once, few, many or no size at all.

J,size,length,V,D,CDR3,DNA
TRBJ2-1,NA,16,TRBV19,TRBD2,CASSPGTSGHLNEQFF,TGTGCCAGTAGTCCGGGGACTAGCGGGCACTTGAATGAGCAGTTCTTC
TRBJ2-7,NA,14,TRBV7-2,NA,CASSAGLGGREQYF,TGTGCCAGCAGCGCGGGACTGGGGGGTCGCGAGCAGTACTTC
TRBJ2-3,NA,13,TRBV15,NA,CATSSRAPNTQYF,TGTGCCACCAGCAGTCGCGCTCCCAATACGCAGTATTTT
TRBJ2-1,few,14,TRBV2,TRBD2,CASSKGLAGGEQFF,TGTGCCAGCAGTAAGGGACTAGCGGGAGGTGAGCAGTTCTTC
TRBJ1-5,once,14,TRBV9,NA,CASSVMDSNQPQHF,TGTGCCAGCAGCGTTATGGATAGCAATCAGCCCCAGCATTTT
TRBJ2-3,NA,13,TRBV10-1,NA,CASSDYRTDTQYF,TGCGCCAGCAGTGACTACAGAACAGATACGCAGTATTTT
TRBJ2-2,NA,16,TRBV7-8,NA,CASSLRGQGGTGELFF,TGTGCCAGCAGCTTAAGGGGGCAGGGAGGAACCGGGGAGCTGTTTTTT
TRBJ2-6,NA,15,TRBV28,NA,CASSLVNVGANVLTF,TGTGCCAGCAGTTTAGTTAACGTGGGAGCCAACGTCCTGACTTTC
TRBJ1-5,NA,15,TRBV2,TRBD1,CASRIDRGGNQPQHF,TGTGCCAGCAGGATCGACAGGGGTGGCAATCAGCCCCAGCATTTT
TRBJ2-5,few,16,TRBV9,NA,CASSVSAGPKPETQYF,TGTGCCAGCAGCGTTTCGGCAGGCCCAAAACCAGAGACCCAGTACTTC
TRBJ1-5,NA,15,TRBV29-1,NA,CSVADGVLGNQPQHF,TGCAGCGTTGCTGATGGGGTCTTGGGCAATCAGCCCCAGCATTTT
TRBJ1-1,NA,15,TRBV5-5,NA,CASSPPLRGNTEAFF,TGTGCCAGCAGCCCACCCCTTCGGGGAAACACTGAAGCTTTCTTT
TRBJ2-2,once,15,TRBV18,TRBD2,CASSRAGPNTGELFF,TGTGCCAGCTCACGAGCGGGGCCGAACACCGGGGAGCTGTTTTTT
TRBJ2-1,few,17,TRBV7-8,TRBD1,CASSTRRQGITYNEQFF,TGTGCCAGCAGCACACGTCGACAGGGAATAACCTACAATGAGCAGTTCTTC
TRBJ1-5,NA,14,TRBV19,NA,CASSQVGAQQPQHF,TGTGCCAGTAGCCAGGTAGGGGCCCAACAGCCCCAGCATTTT
TRBJ1-5,few,11,TRBV28,NA,CASTDGGPQHF,TGTGCCAGCACCGATGGCGGGCCCCAGCATTTT
TRBJ2-1,few,14,TRBV5-1,NA,CASSLAAEGNEQFF,TGCGCCAGCAGCTTGGCAGCGGAGGGCAATGAGCAGTTCTTC
TRBJ2-5,NA,13,TRBV5-6,NA,CASSLNRAETQYF,TGTGCCAGCAGCTTGAATCGGGCGGAGACCCAGTACTTC
TRBJ2-3,NA,13,TRBV6-4,TRBD2,CASASGRTDTQYF,TGTGCCAGCGCTAGCGGGAGAACAGATACGCAGTATTTT
TRBJ2-7,few,14,TRBV19,NA,CASSLRGDTYEQYF,TGTGCCAGTAGCCTCAGGGGGGACACCTACGAGCAGTACTTC
TRBJ2-3,NA,17,TRBV6-1,NA,CASSEAPGSADPDTQYF,TGTGCCAGCAGTGAAGCGCCGGGTTCGGCGGACCCAGATACGCAGTATTTT
TRBJ2-7,once,17,TRBV11-2,TRBD1,CASSFWTGVEGAYEQYF,TGTGCCAGCAGCTTTTGGACAGGGGTAGAAGGGGCCTACGAGCAGTACTTC
TRBJ2-7,NA,15,TRBV2,TRBD2,CASSVLSGIPSEQYF,TGTGCCAGCAGTGTTCTCAGCGGGATTCCATCCGAGCAGTACTTC
TRBJ2-2,NA,19,TRBV14,TRBD1,CASSQGLGTGGSKTGELFF,TGTGCCAGCAGCCAAGGCCTCGGGACAGGAGGATCCAAGACCGGGGAGCTGTTTTTT
TRBJ2-1,NA,18,TRBV9,NA,CASSVVGVSPGRANEQFF,TGTGCCAGCAGCGTAGTTGGGGTCTCCCCCGGGCGCGCCAATGAGCAGTTCTTC
TRBJ2-3,NA,16,TRBV5-1,NA,CASSLGAGELTDTQYF,TGCGCCAGCAGCTTGGGCGCAGGGGAGTTAACAGATACGCAGTATTTT
TRBJ2-3,NA,16,TRBV11-2,TRBD2,CASSLGGMGGADTQYF,TGTGCCAGCAGCTTAGGGGGTATGGGAGGGGCAGATACGCAGTATTTT
TRBJ2-1,many,16,TRBV28,TRBD2,CASMEVAGARYNEQFF,TGTGCCAGCATGGAAGTAGCGGGAGCTAGGTACAATGAGCAGTTCTTC
TRBJ2-7,many,15,TRBV6-1,TRBD2,CASSVTSGGPYEQYF,TGTGCCAGCAGTGTCACTAGCGGGGGGCCCTACGAGCAGTACTTC
TRBJ2-3,NA,17,TRBV18,TRBD2,CASSPTGTSRHKDTQYF,TGTGCCAGCTCACCAACCGGGACTAGCAGGCATAAGGATACGCAGTATTTT
TRBJ2-1,NA,13,TRBV14,NA,CASSHHTYNEQFF,TGTGCCAGCAGCCACCATACCTACAATGAGCAGTTCTTC
TRBJ2-2,NA,17,TRBV21-1,NA,CASSKGGDRKPTEELFF,TGTGCCAGCAGCAAGGGGGGGGACAGAAAACCCACCGAGGAGCTGTTTTTT
TRBJ2-2,many,15,TRBV6-1,TRBD1,CASSEVTGVPGELFF,TGTGCCAGCAGTGAGGTGACAGGGGTCCCCGGGGAGCTGTTTTTT
TRBJ2-7,NA,17,TRBV2,NA,CASSDGRRTLSSYEQYF,TGTGCCAGCAGTGACGGTAGACGGACTCTTAGCTCCTACGAGCAGTACTTC
TRBJ1-1,once,15,TRBV30,TRBD1,CAWSPTGTATAEAFF,TGTGCCTGGAGTCCAACCGGGACAGCTACTGCTGAAGCTTTCTTT
TRBJ2-1,NA,12,TRBV28,NA,CASTRSPREQFF,TGTGCCAGCACTCGGTCCCCGAGGGAACAGTTCTTC
TRBJ1-4,NA,15,TRBV5-4,NA,CASSLGTGGQSKLFF,TGTGCCAGCAGCTTAGGGACGGGGGGCCAGTCAAAACTGTTTTTT
TRBJ2-3,NA,14,TRBV5-1,NA,CASSQGQSTDTQYF,TGCGCCAGCAGCCAAGGACAAAGCACAGATACGCAGTATTTT
TRBJ1-5,NA,14,TRBV29-1,NA,CSETFRVHNQPQHF,TGCAGCGAGACCTTCCGGGTCCACAATCAGCCCCAGCATTTT
TRBJ1-5,few,16,TRBV28,NA,CASSPPLPRGDQPQHF,TGTGCCAGCAGTCCCCCCCTCCCCAGGGGCGACCAGCCCCAGCATTTT
TRBJ2-7,NA,15,TRBV7-6,TRBD2,CASSSLAGGALEQYF,TGTGCCAGCAGCTCCCTAGCGGGCGGGGCTTTGGAGCAGTACTTC
TRBJ2-1,NA,19,TRBV4-2,TRBD2,CASSQGWLAGAGVSDEQFF,TGTGCCAGCAGCCAAGGATGGCTAGCGGGAGCAGGGGTTTCCGATGAGCAGTTCTTC
TRBJ2-7,NA,16,TRBV4-1,TRBD2,CASSQTTSGRLLKQYF,TGCGCCAGCAGCCAAACAACTAGCGGGAGATTACTGAAGCAGTACTTC
TRBJ2-6,NA,17,TRBV28,TRBD1,CASREGTGVSGANVLTF,TGTGCCAGCAGAGAGGGGACAGGGGTATCTGGGGCCAACGTCCTGACTTTC
TRBJ1-2,NA,12,TRBV5-6,NA,CASSAPTVGYTF,TGTGCCAGCAGCGCCCCGACAGTCGGCTACACCTTC
TRBJ1-2,NA,12,TRBV28,NA,CASSFQNNGYTF,TGTGCCAGCAGTTTCCAGAACAATGGCTACACCTTC
TRBJ2-4,NA,12,TRBV19,NA,CASTAGWGIQYF,TGTGCCAGTACCGCAGGGTGGGGCATTCAGTACTTC
TRBJ2-7,NA,12,TRBV29-1,NA,CSVGIPSYEQYF,TGCAGCGTTGGAATTCCCTCCTACGAGCAGTACTTC
TRBJ2-1,NA,13,TRBV5-4,NA,CASSPGGYNEQFF,TGTGCCAGCAGCCCTGGGGGTTACAATGAGCAGTTCTTC
TRBJ2-1,NA,18,TRBV13,TRBD2,CASSSTGTSGSFYNEQFF,TGTGCCAGCAGCTCAACCGGGACTAGCGGGAGTTTTTACAATGAGCAGTTCTTC
TRBJ2-7,few,15,TRBV19,NA,CASSIGAGVIYEQYF,TGTGCCAGTAGTATAGGCGCAGGGGTAATCTACGAGCAGTACTTC
TRBJ2-1,NA,11,TRBV2,NA,CASDYYNEQFF,TGTGCCAGTGACTACTACAATGAGCAGTTCTTC
TRBJ1-1,NA,16,TRBV19,NA,CASSGGRGTMNTEAFF,TGTGCCAGTAGTGGCGGAAGGGGCACCATGAACACTGAAGCTTTCTTT
TRBJ2-7,NA,15,TRBV4-1,TRBD1,CASSPPPGQDYEQYF,TGCGCCAGCAGCCCCCCACCGGGACAGGACTACGAGCAGTACTTC
TRBJ1-1,NA,12,TRBV28,NA,CASRSRAGLIKF,TGTGCCAGCAGAAGTAGGGCAGGGCTTATCAAGTTT
TRBJ2-7,NA,13,TRBV6-5,NA,CASMGAATYEQYF,TGTGCCAGCATGGGGGCTGCTACCTACGAGCAGTACTTC
TRBJ1-1,few,16,TRBV11-3,NA,CASSFLQGCMNTEAFF,TGTGCCAGCAGCTTCCTACAGGGATGTATGAACACTGAAGCTTTCTTT
TRBJ2-7,NA,15,TRBV11-3,TRBD2,CASSFGLAGVGEQYF,TGTGCCAGCAGCTTCGGACTAGCGGGAGTAGGCGAGCAGTACTTC
TRBJ2-3,NA,17,TRBV6-9,TRBD2,CASSHQEREGHTDTQYF,TGTGCCAGCAGCCACCAAGAGCGGGAGGGACACACAGATACGCAGTATTTT
TRBJ2-1,NA,14,TRBV7-9,TRBD2,CASSLAGDWDEQFF,TGTGCCAGCAGCCTAGCGGGAGACTGGGATGAGCAGTTCTTC